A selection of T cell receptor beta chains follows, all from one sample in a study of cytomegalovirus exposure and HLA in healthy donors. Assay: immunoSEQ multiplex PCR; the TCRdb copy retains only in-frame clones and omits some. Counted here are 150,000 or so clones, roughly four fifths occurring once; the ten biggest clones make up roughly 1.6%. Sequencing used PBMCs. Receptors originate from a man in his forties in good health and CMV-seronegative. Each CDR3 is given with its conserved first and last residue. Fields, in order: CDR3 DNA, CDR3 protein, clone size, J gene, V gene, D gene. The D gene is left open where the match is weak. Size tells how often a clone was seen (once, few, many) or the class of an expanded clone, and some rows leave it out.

TGTGCCAGCAGCTTTACCCGAAGTAGTGAAGCTTTCTTT,CASSFTRSSEAFF,.,TRBJ1-1,TRBV7-2,.
TGTGCCAGCAGCCCCCAGGGGACGACCGGGGAGCTGTTTTTT,CASSPQGTTGELFF,.,TRBJ2-2,TRBV9,.
TGTGCCACGACTGGGGGGTACACCGGGGAGCTGTTTTTT,CATTGGYTGELFF,.,TRBJ2-2,TRBV19,.
TGTGCCAGCAGTTTATCGTTAAGTATAGGCACAGGGGGCACTGAAGCTTTCTTT,CASSLSLSIGTGGTEAFF,.,TRBJ1-1,TRBV28,TRBD1
TGTGCCAGCAGCGGACTAGCGGGAGATGAGCAGTTCTTC,CASSGLAGDEQFF,.,TRBJ2-1,TRBV5-4,TRBD2
TGCGCCAGCAGCTTGGAGCACGGGACAGCCTATGAGCAGTTCTTC,CASSLEHGTAYEQFF,once,TRBJ2-1,TRBV5-1,TRBD1
TGTGCCAGCAGACAGGGTGGCACTGAAGCTTTCTTT,CASRQGGTEAFF,.,TRBJ1-1,TRBV27,.
TGTGCCAGCAGCAAAGCGCTCAGGCGAGCGGCCCCGAGCACAGATACGCAGTATTTT,CASSKALRRAAPSTDTQYF,.,TRBJ2-3,TRBV21-1,.
TGTGCCAGCAGTTACTCGAGAAATCGGCCTTCCAGAGGGTCTTTCTTT,CASSYSRNRPSRGSFF,.,TRBJ1-1,TRBV6-5,.
TGTGCCAGCAGCGTGGCGACGGGGATTGAAGCTTTCTTT,CASSVATGIEAFF,.,TRBJ1-1,TRBV27,.
TGTGCCAGCAGCCAAGGGGCGGGAAGCACAGATACGCAGTATTTT,CASSQGAGSTDTQYF,.,TRBJ2-3,TRBV14,.
TGTGCCAGCAGCCACGGTGGACAGGGTAGCACAGATACGCAGTATTTT,CASSHGGQGSTDTQYF,.,TRBJ2-3,TRBV7-3,TRBD1
TGCGCCAGCAGCCTAGCCGGGAGGGCCAACGTCCTGACTTTC,CASSLAGRANVLTF,.,TRBJ2-6,TRBV5-1,.
TGTGCCAGCAGCACCGGGACAGGGGAATCGGTGGGGATGGGCTACACCTTC,CASSTGTGESVGMGYTF,.,TRBJ1-2,TRBV5-4,TRBD1
TGTGCCAGCGTTACCCGGCAGGACAATGAGCAGTTCTTC,CASVTRQDNEQFF,.,TRBJ2-1,TRBV28,.
TGTGCCAGCAGTGGACTAGCGGGAGGGTTCAATGAGCAGTTCTTC,CASSGLAGGFNEQFF,.,TRBJ2-1,TRBV6-5,TRBD2
TGTGCCACCTCCCGGACAGGCGGCAATGAGCAGTTCTTC,CATSRTGGNEQFF,once,TRBJ2-1,TRBV6-6,TRBD1
TGTGCCAGCAGCTTAGAGCTCGCGGGAGGTCTCTACAATGAGCAGTTCTTC,CASSLELAGGLYNEQFF,.,TRBJ2-1,TRBV7-8,TRBD2
TGTGCCAGCAGCTTCAGGGCTCTCGAGACCCAGTACTTC,CASSFRALETQYF,.,TRBJ2-5,TRBV7-2,.
TGTGCCAGCAGCAAATCTGGTCCGAGGACTAGCAAGACCCAGTACTTC,CASSKSGPRTSKTQYF,.,TRBJ2-5,TRBV21-1,.
TGCGCCAGCAGCCAGATTAGCGGGAGGAACTCTGGGGCCAACGTCCTGACTTTC,CASSQISGRNSGANVLTF,.,TRBJ2-6,TRBV4-1,TRBD2
TGCGCCAGCAGCGTCCGCTGGGGGGGGTATGGCTACACCTTC,CASSVRWGGYGYTF,.,TRBJ1-2,TRBV4-1,.
TGTGCCAGCAGCTCACCCTCGGACAGGGGGGCCAATAGCAATCAGCCCCAGCATTTT,CASSSPSDRGANSNQPQHF,.,TRBJ1-5,TRBV7-8,TRBD1
TGTGCCAGCAGCCCACTGGACAGGGCCGGGGAGCTGTTTTTT,CASSPLDRAGELFF,.,TRBJ2-2,TRBV7-3,TRBD1
TGTGCCAGCAGGGAGAAAGGGGGCAGGGGATACGAGCAGTACTTC,CASREKGGRGYEQYF,.,TRBJ2-7,TRBV6-1,TRBD1
TGCGCCAGCAGCGGGGGGTCAGGTGAAAAACTGTTTTTT,CASSGGSGEKLFF,.,TRBJ1-4,TRBV5-1,.
TGTGCCAGCAGCGTAAACTATGGCTACACCTTC,CASSVNYGYTF,few,TRBJ1-2,TRBV2,.
TGTGCCATCAGTGAGTCGGGGGGAGGTGCTGAAGCTTTCTTT,CAISESGGGAEAFF,once,TRBJ1-1,TRBV10-3,.
TGTGCCAGCAGTTACTCGAGGGGGACTGAAGCTTTCTTT,CASSYSRGTEAFF,few,TRBJ1-1,TRBV6-5,.
TGTGCCAGCCCCGGGACTAGCGGGAGGGCGAACACCGGGGAGCTGTTTTTT,CASPGTSGRANTGELFF,.,TRBJ2-2,TRBV21-1,.
TGCGCCAGCAGCCCCGGGACTAGCGGGACAGAGACCCAGTACTTC,CASSPGTSGTETQYF,.,TRBJ2-5,TRBV5-1,TRBD2
TGCGCCAGCAGCCAAGTCCACGGAACTAATGAAAAACTGTTTTTT,CASSQVHGTNEKLFF,.,TRBJ1-4,TRBV4-1,.
TGTGCCACCGGGTGGGGTCTAGTTAAAGGGGATGAGCAGTTCTTC,CATGWGLVKGDEQFF,.,TRBJ2-1,TRBV6-1,.
TGTGCCAGCAGCCCCGGGGGGGGTGGGTTGCAGCCCCAGCATTTT,CASSPGGGGLQPQHF,.,TRBJ1-5,TRBV28,.
TGTGCCAGCAGTGGAATAAGCGGGAGAGACCCATTTTCTCACTACGAGCAGTACTTC,CASSGISGRDPFSHYEQYF,.,TRBJ2-7,TRBV2,TRBD2
TGCGCCAGCAGCTTAGACATCTCGGAGACCCAGTACTTC,CASSLDISETQYF,.,TRBJ2-5,TRBV5-1,.
TGCGCCAGCAGCCTCGATGTCCCGGGACAGGTGACCCAGTACTTC,CASSLDVPGQVTQYF,.,TRBJ2-5,TRBV5-1,TRBD1
TGCGCCAGCAGTGAGTCCCTAGGGACTCCCCGCACAGATACGCAGTATTTT,CASSESLGTPRTDTQYF,.,TRBJ2-3,TRBV10-1,.
TGCGCCAGCAGCTTTGATGGCGGGAGATGGAGTGAGCAGTTCTTC,CASSFDGGRWSEQFF,.,TRBJ2-1,TRBV5-1,TRBD2
TGTGCCAGCAGGAGGTCGGATACGCAGTATTTT,CASRRSDTQYF,.,TRBJ2-3,TRBV7-2,.
TGCGCCAGCAGCTTGGGTAGCGGGAGGCCCAGGAACAATGAGCAGTTCTTC,CASSLGSGRPRNNEQFF,.,TRBJ2-1,TRBV5-1,TRBD2
TGTGCCAGCATCGAAAGGGATAAGGGGGATCAAGAGACCCAGTACTTC,CASIERDKGDQETQYF,.,TRBJ2-5,TRBV25-1,.
TGTGCCAGTATTCGGGACAGCAATAGCAATCAGCCCCAGCATTTT,CASIRDSNSNQPQHF,.,TRBJ1-5,TRBV19,TRBD1
TGTGCCAGCAGCCCTAACACAGATACGCAGTATTTT,CASSPNTDTQYF,.,TRBJ2-3,TRBV7-2,.
TGTGCCAGCAGCTTAGAAGTTGCTAGCGGGAGGAATGAGCAGTTCTTC,CASSLEVASGRNEQFF,.,TRBJ2-1,TRBV11-3,TRBD2